Listed below are T cell receptor beta chains from one sample, sequenced in a study of graft-versus-host responses after intestinal transplantation. The data were produced by immunoSEQ multiplex PCR, yet TCRdb's version contains in-frame clones alone and is incomplete. The sample shows more than 90,000 clones, 85% to 95% of them seen only once. Which antigens these TCRs recognize remains unknown. Sequencing used unstimulated CD8+ T cells sorted from spleen or lymph node cells, obtained before intestinal transplant. All receptors come from a human donor who received an intestinal transplant. Both conserved end residues are part of each CDR3. A D gene is named only where the DNA matches it firmly. Some rows mark clone size as missing; the rest say once, few, many or name a class of expanded clone.

d_gene: -; j_gene: TRBJ2-7; v_gene: TRBV27; abundance: -; CDR3aa: CASSRTSDYEQYF; CDR3nt: TGTGCCAGCAGTCGGACATCCGACTACGAGCAGTACTTC
d_gene: TRBD1; j_gene: TRBJ1-5; v_gene: TRBV2; abundance: few; CDR3aa: CASSPSGQGNQPQHF; CDR3nt: TGTGCCAGCAGTCCCTCGGGACAGGGTAATCAGCCCCAGCATTTT
d_gene: TRBD1; j_gene: TRBJ2-1; v_gene: TRBV27; abundance: -; CDR3aa: CASSLGVGGDYNEQFF; CDR3nt: TGTGCCAGCAGTTTGGGAGTAGGGGGCGACTACAATGAGCAGTTCTTC
d_gene: -; j_gene: TRBJ1-1; v_gene: TRBV7-9; abundance: -; CDR3aa: CASSLALGSTEAFF; CDR3nt: TGTGCCAGCAGCTTAGCGCTAGGGAGCACTGAAGCTTTCTTT
d_gene: -; j_gene: TRBJ2-1; v_gene: TRBV25-1; abundance: -; CDR3aa: CASSEGAIPYNEQFF; CDR3nt: TGTGCCAGCAGTGAGGGAGCGATCCCCTACAATGAGCAGTTCTTC
d_gene: -; j_gene: TRBJ2-7; v_gene: TRBV19; abundance: -; CDR3aa: CASSSQKRYEQYF; CDR3nt: TGTGCCAGTAGTAGCCAGAAACGATACGAGCAGTACTTC
d_gene: -; j_gene: TRBJ1-1; v_gene: TRBV30; abundance: -; CDR3aa: CAWRRGWGTEAFF; CDR3nt: TGTGCCTGGAGAAGGGGTTGGGGCACTGAAGCTTTCTTT
d_gene: TRBD1; j_gene: TRBJ1-2; v_gene: TRBV4-1; abundance: once; CDR3aa: CASSPRDRELIYYGYTF; CDR3nt: TGCGCCAGCAGCCCTCGGGACAGGGAATTGATATACTATGGCTACACCTTC
d_gene: TRBD1; j_gene: TRBJ2-5; v_gene: TRBV27; abundance: -; CDR3aa: CASGQGETQYF; CDR3nt: TGTGCCAGCGGACAGGGGGAGACCCAGTACTTC
d_gene: TRBD2; j_gene: TRBJ2-1; v_gene: TRBV7-3; abundance: -; CDR3aa: CASSLMGGGANNEQFF; CDR3nt: TGTGCCAGCAGCTTAATGGGCGGGGGAGCAAACAATGAGCAGTTCTTC
d_gene: -; j_gene: TRBJ2-1; v_gene: TRBV19; abundance: -; CDR3aa: CASRGAGQQFF; CDR3nt: TGTGCCAGCCGTGGTGCGGGCCAGCAGTTCTTC
d_gene: -; j_gene: TRBJ2-1; v_gene: TRBV15; abundance: -; CDR3aa: CATSSERAYSYNEQFF; CDR3nt: TGTGCCACCAGCAGCGAGCGGGCTTACTCCTACAATGAGCAGTTCTTC
d_gene: TRBD2; j_gene: TRBJ2-7; v_gene: TRBV2; abundance: -; CDR3aa: CASSEGTSSHEQYF; CDR3nt: TGTGCCAGCAGTGAAGGGACTAGCAGCCACGAGCAGTACTTC
d_gene: TRBD1; j_gene: TRBJ1-1; v_gene: TRBV30; abundance: -; CDR3aa: CAWSVAGGFTEAFF; CDR3nt: TGTGCCTGGAGTGTAGCAGGGGGATTCACTGAAGCTTTCTTT
d_gene: -; j_gene: TRBJ2-1; v_gene: TRBV5-1; abundance: -; CDR3aa: CASSLEGGIYNEQFF; CDR3nt: TGCGCCAGCAGCTTGGAAGGAGGTATTTACAATGAGCAGTTCTTC
d_gene: TRBD2; j_gene: TRBJ2-5; v_gene: TRBV5-6; abundance: -; CDR3aa: CASSPTSGEETQYF; CDR3nt: TGTGCCAGCAGCCCGACTAGCGGTGAAGAGACCCAGTACTTC
d_gene: -; j_gene: TRBJ2-7; v_gene: TRBV15; abundance: -; CDR3aa: CATSRARLLTSYEQYF; CDR3nt: TGTGCCACCAGCAGAGCGAGACTCCTAACTTCCTACGAGCAGTACTTC
d_gene: TRBD2; j_gene: TRBJ2-3; v_gene: TRBV9; abundance: -; CDR3aa: CASSVALLGGGAADTQYF; CDR3nt: TGTGCCAGCAGCGTAGCTCTTCTGGGCGGGGGGGCAGCAGATACGCAGTATTTT
d_gene: TRBD2; j_gene: TRBJ2-1; v_gene: TRBV15; abundance: -; CDR3aa: CATRRGEYNEQFF; CDR3nt: TGTGCCACCCGGCGGGGGGAATACAATGAGCAGTTCTTC
d_gene: TRBD2; j_gene: TRBJ2-7; v_gene: TRBV5-5; abundance: -; CDR3aa: CASSLAGGSYEQYF; CDR3nt: TGTGCCAGCAGTCTAGCGGGAGGGAGCTACGAGCAGTACTTC
d_gene: TRBD1; j_gene: TRBJ1-3; v_gene: TRBV5-6; abundance: -; CDR3aa: CASSTGTAGNTIYF; CDR3nt: TGTGCCAGCAGCACGGGGACAGCTGGAAACACCATATATTTT
d_gene: -; j_gene: TRBJ2-5; v_gene: TRBV4-2; abundance: -; CDR3aa: CASSQLSASGEETQYF; CDR3nt: TGTGCCAGCAGCCAATTGTCGGCGTCAGGGGAAGAGACCCAGTACTTC
d_gene: -; j_gene: TRBJ1-2; v_gene: TRBV6-1; abundance: -; CDR3aa: CASSDLTGRYGYTF; CDR3nt: TGTGCCAGCAGTGACCTAACAGGTCGCTATGGCTACACCTTC
d_gene: TRBD1; j_gene: TRBJ1-1; v_gene: TRBV30; abundance: -; CDR3aa: CAFHEGTGGLEAFF; CDR3nt: TGTGCCTTCCATGAAGGGACAGGGGGCCTGGAAGCTTTCTTT
d_gene: -; j_gene: TRBJ1-6; v_gene: TRBV13; abundance: few; CDR3aa: CASSLGRIYNSPLHF; CDR3nt: TGTGCCAGCAGCTTAGGCAGGATTTATAATTCACCCCTCCACTTT
d_gene: -; j_gene: TRBJ1-6; v_gene: TRBV27; abundance: -; CDR3aa: CASSLYGTRNSPLHF; CDR3nt: TGTGCCAGCAGTTTATACGGGACACGCAATTCACCCCTCCACTTT
d_gene: TRBD2; j_gene: TRBJ2-1; v_gene: TRBV7-9; abundance: -; CDR3aa: CASSFLAGAYNEQFF; CDR3nt: TGTGCCAGCAGCTTCTTAGCGGGGGCCTACAATGAGCAGTTCTTC
d_gene: -; j_gene: TRBJ2-7; v_gene: TRBV4-2; abundance: -; CDR3aa: CASSQERGAYPYEQYF; CDR3nt: TGTGCCAGCAGCCAAGAACGGGGAGCGTACCCCTACGAGCAGTACTTC
d_gene: TRBD1; j_gene: TRBJ1-1; v_gene: TRBV29-1; abundance: -; CDR3aa: CSVVSDRDREAFF; CDR3nt: TGCAGCGTTGTTTCGGATAGGGACAGGGAAGCTTTCTTT
d_gene: -; j_gene: TRBJ1-4; v_gene: TRBV7-9; abundance: -; CDR3aa: CASSPPWAEKLFF; CDR3nt: TGTGCCAGCAGCCCACCGTGGGCCGAAAAACTGTTTTTT
d_gene: TRBD1; j_gene: TRBJ1-3; v_gene: TRBV19; abundance: -; CDR3aa: CASSTGTEGNTIYF; CDR3nt: TGTGCCAGTAGTACGGGGACAGAAGGAAACACCATATATTTT
d_gene: TRBD1; j_gene: TRBJ2-7; v_gene: TRBV29-1; abundance: once; CDR3aa: CSVGTGLGYEQYF; CDR3nt: TGCAGCGTGGGGACAGGTTTGGGCTACGAGCAGTACTTC
d_gene: -; j_gene: TRBJ2-1; v_gene: TRBV5-4; abundance: -; CDR3aa: CASSSTTGLDEQFF; CDR3nt: TGTGCCAGCAGCTCGACGACAGGTCTTGATGAGCAGTTCTTC
d_gene: -; j_gene: TRBJ1-2; v_gene: TRBV27; abundance: -; CDR3aa: CASSLLGVYGYTF; CDR3nt: TGTGCCAGCAGTTTACTCGGGGTCTATGGCTACACCTTC
d_gene: TRBD1; j_gene: TRBJ1-1; v_gene: TRBV9; abundance: -; CDR3aa: CASSALSTGGTEAFF; CDR3nt: TGTGCCAGCAGCGCCCTCTCGACAGGGGGCACTGAAGCTTTCTTT
d_gene: -; j_gene: TRBJ2-1; v_gene: TRBV7-8; abundance: -; CDR3aa: CASSLDPGLLNDQFF; CDR3nt: TGTGCCAGCAGCTTGGACCCGGGACTTCTGAATGATCAGTTCTTC
d_gene: TRBD1; j_gene: TRBJ2-7; v_gene: TRBV28; abundance: -; CDR3aa: CASSLGTGSIFYEQYF; CDR3nt: TGTGCCAGCAGTTTGGGGACAGGTTCCATCTTCTACGAGCAGTACTTC
d_gene: -; j_gene: TRBJ2-7; v_gene: TRBV5-4; abundance: -; CDR3aa: CASSLDRNTYEQYF; CDR3nt: TGTGCCAGCAGCTTGGACAGAAACACCTACGAGCAGTACTTC
d_gene: TRBD2; j_gene: TRBJ2-7; v_gene: TRBV16; abundance: -; CDR3aa: CASSPGPSGFYEQYF; CDR3nt: TGTGCCAGCAGCCCAGGTCCTAGCGGGTTCTACGAGCAGTACTTC
d_gene: -; j_gene: TRBJ2-7; v_gene: TRBV7-9; abundance: once; CDR3aa: CASSLGGPEYEQYF; CDR3nt: TGTGCCAGCAGCTTGGGCGGGCCCGAGTACGAGCAGTACTTC
d_gene: TRBD1; j_gene: TRBJ1-1; v_gene: TRBV11-3; abundance: -; CDR3aa: CASSPYRGEAFF; CDR3nt: TGTGCCAGCAGCCCCTACAGGGGAGAAGCTTTCTTT